These T cell receptor beta chains were read from a single sample in a study of control samples from healthy donors and cancer patients. Repertoires were generated with immunoSEQ multiplex PCR, while TCRdb's copy carries only in-frame clones and drops some. The profile covers 12,000 to 15,000 clones, with roughly 80% appearing a single time and about 15% taken by the ten largest. The sequenced sample consisted of formalin-fixed, paraffin-embedded tissue. The receptors derive from a female donor with lung cancer. The CDR3 runs from the conserved cysteine through the conserved F or W. The D gene is left open where the match is weak. Clone size is not always given. Where it is, it says once, few, many or a class for expanded clones.

j_gene: TRBJ2-3
d_gene: .
abundance: .
v_gene: TRBV27
CDR3aa: CASRKGGTQYF
CDR3nt: TGTGCCAGCAGGAAAGGGGGTACGCAGTATTTT

j_gene: TRBJ2-1
d_gene: TRBD2
abundance: .
v_gene: TRBV5-1
CDR3aa: CASSLELAGYNEQFF
CDR3nt: TGCGCCAGCAGCTTGGAATTAGCGGGGTACAATGAGCAGTTCTTC

j_gene: TRBJ2-2
d_gene: TRBD2
abundance: .
v_gene: TRBV12-5
CDR3aa: CASGLNWGGTGELFF
CDR3nt: TGTGCTAGTGGTTTGAACTGGGGGGGCACCGGGGAGCTGTTTTTT

j_gene: TRBJ2-7
d_gene: TRBD2
abundance: .
v_gene: TRBV7-2
CDR3aa: CASSLPLAGPTPYEQYF
CDR3nt: TGTGCCAGCAGCTTACCACTAGCGGGGCCAACCCCTTACGAGCAGTACTTC

j_gene: TRBJ2-1
d_gene: TRBD2
abundance: .
v_gene: TRBV18
CDR3aa: CASSPFNRGDEQFF
CDR3nt: TGTGCCAGCTCACCCTTTAATCGGGGGGATGAGCAGTTCTTC

j_gene: TRBJ2-7
d_gene: .
abundance: .
v_gene: TRBV18
CDR3aa: CASSSDNPAYEQYF
CDR3nt: TGTGCCAGCTCATCTGACAATCCCGCCTACGAGCAGTACTTC

j_gene: TRBJ2-1
d_gene: .
abundance: .
v_gene: TRBV7-9
CDR3aa: CASSLGTSDEQFF
CDR3nt: TGTGCCAGCAGCTTAGGTACATCTGATGAGCAGTTCTTC

j_gene: TRBJ1-2
d_gene: TRBD1
abundance: .
v_gene: TRBV6-2/TRBV6-3
CDR3aa: CASSYHQTGSFGYTF
CDR3nt: TGTGCCAGCAGTTACCATCAGACAGGGTCGTTTGGCTACACCTTC

j_gene: TRBJ2-2
d_gene: .
abundance: .
v_gene: TRBV3-1/TRBV3-2
CDR3aa: CASSTRGPGTGELFF
CDR3nt: TGTGCCAGCAGCACGCGGGGGCCGGGGACCGGGGAGCTGTTTTTT

j_gene: TRBJ2-7
d_gene: TRBD2
abundance: once
v_gene: TRBV25-1
CDR3aa: CASSRTLAGGSYEQYF
CDR3nt: TGTGCCAGCAGCCGTACCCTAGCGGGGGGCTCCTACGAGCAGTACTTC

j_gene: TRBJ1-1
d_gene: TRBD1
abundance: .
v_gene: TRBV19
CDR3aa: CASSNPEQGLTEAFF
CDR3nt: TGTGCCAGTAGTAACCCCGAACAGGGGTTGACTGAAGCTTTCTTT

j_gene: TRBJ1-5
d_gene: TRBD1
abundance: .
v_gene: TRBV6-5
CDR3aa: CASSGTGESQPQHF
CDR3nt: TGTGCCAGCAGCGGGACAGGGGAAAGTCAGCCCCAGCATTTT

j_gene: TRBJ2-5
d_gene: .
abundance: once
v_gene: TRBV11-2
CDR3aa: CASSPIGPQETQYF
CDR3nt: TGTGCCAGCAGCCCTATCGGTCCCCAAGAGACCCAGTACTTC

j_gene: TRBJ1-1
d_gene: .
abundance: .
v_gene: TRBV5-1
CDR3aa: CASSLVPVGNTEAFF
CDR3nt: TGCGCCAGCAGCTTGGTACCGGTTGGGAACACTGAAGCTTTCTTT

j_gene: TRBJ1-6
d_gene: .
abundance: .
v_gene: TRBV19
CDR3aa: CASSMSGNSPLHF
CDR3nt: TGTGCCAGTAGTATGTCTGGGAATTCACCCCTCCACTTT

j_gene: TRBJ2-2
d_gene: .
abundance: .
v_gene: TRBV4-2
CDR3aa: CASSQEPHTGELFF
CDR3nt: TGTGCCAGCAGCCAAGAGCCCCACACCGGGGAGCTGTTTTTT

j_gene: TRBJ2-1
d_gene: .
abundance: .
v_gene: TRBV9
CDR3aa: CASSTVTQSNEQFF
CDR3nt: TGTGCCAGCAGTACGGTAACCCAAAGCAATGAGCAGTTCTTC

j_gene: TRBJ1-2
d_gene: .
abundance: .
v_gene: TRBV7-9
CDR3aa: CASSLVHYGYTF
CDR3nt: TGTGCCAGCAGCTTAGTGCACTATGGCTACACCTTC

j_gene: TRBJ2-2
d_gene: .
abundance: .
v_gene: TRBV27
CDR3aa: CASSFTRANPNTGELFF
CDR3nt: TGTGCCAGCAGTTTTACTAGGGCGAATCCGAACACCGGGGAGCTGTTTTTT

j_gene: TRBJ1-6
d_gene: .
abundance: .
v_gene: TRBV4-2
CDR3aa: CASSRNPENSPLHF
CDR3nt: TGTGCCAGCAGCCGAAACCCGGAGAATTCACCCCTCCACTTT

j_gene: TRBJ1-2
d_gene: .
abundance: once
v_gene: TRBV11-2
CDR3aa: CASSLDPAEANYGYTF
CDR3nt: TGTGCCAGCAGCTTAGACCCAGCGGAGGCGAACTATGGCTACACCTTC

j_gene: TRBJ1-2
d_gene: .
abundance: .
v_gene: TRBV12-3/TRBV12-4
CDR3aa: CASSSGAYGYTF
CDR3nt: TGTGCCAGCAGTTCGGGCGCCTATGGCTACACCTTC

j_gene: TRBJ2-2
d_gene: .
abundance: .
v_gene: TRBV13
CDR3aa: CASSTRTGELFF
CDR3nt: TGTGCCAGCAGCACCCGGACCGGGGAGCTGTTTTTT

j_gene: TRBJ1-1
d_gene: .
abundance: .
v_gene: TRBV6-2/TRBV6-3
CDR3aa: CASSPFANTEAFF
CDR3nt: TGTGCCAGCAGCCCTTTTGCTAACACTGAAGCTTTCTTT